This passage covers 28 T cell receptor beta chains from one sample sequenced in a study of T cell changes during pregnancy in multiple sclerosis. TCRdb keeps only in-frame clones here, not all; method: immunoSEQ multiplex PCR. The sample holds 90,000 to 120,000 clones, more than 90% seen once. Sequenced here: peripheral blood, sampled in the second trimester of pregnancy. The receptors stem from a female donor with multiple sclerosis, enrolled in a pregnancy study.

V and J are TRBV14 and TRBJ2-1; D uncertain. The CDR3 is 13 amino acids. V gave up 4 bases and J gave up 2 bases, with 6 bases separating them. Germline V gene sequence: CDR1 SGHDN, CDR2 FVKESK. CDR3 nucleotides: TGTGCCAGCAGCCTTCTCGCCTACAATGAGCAGTTCTTC. Translated, it gives CASSLLAYNEQFF.

The chain combines TRBV6-5 with TRBJ1-4; D is ambiguous. CDR1 and CDR2 from the germline V gene are MNHEY and SVGAGI. There are 13 residues in the CDR3. The V end was cut by 7 bases, the J end by 4 bases, with 10 bases between. CDR3 sequence reads: CASMVRSNEKLFF. The CDR3 DNA follows: TGTGCCAGCATGGTACGGAGTAATGAAAAACTGTTTTTT.

J is TRBJ2-5 and V is TRBV2, with D uncertain. CDR1 is SNHLY, CDR2 FYNNEI, per germline. V was shortened by 6 bases and J by 5 bases, with 4 bases between the two germline ends. The CDR3 is made up of 10 amino acids. This CDR3 reads CASRLETQYF. In nucleotides, the CDR3 is TGTGCCAGCAGACTGGAGACCCAGTACTTC.

The chain uses TRBV6-5 and TRBJ1-2; D gene uncertain. With 10 bases removed from V and 3 bases from J, the gap between germline ends came to 9 bases. This CDR3 contains 11 residues. Germline lookup yields CDR1 MNHEY and CDR2 SVGAGI. In DNA form, the CDR3 reads TGTGCCACCCGCGCCTACTATGGCTACACCTTC. It specifies CATRAYYGYTF.

This clone was observed a few times. The rearrangement joins TRBV19 to TRBJ1-2; 12 bases line up with TRBD1. Germline-derived CDR1 and CDR2 are LNHDA and SQIVND (reference sequence). This CDR3 is built from 14 residues. V dropped 5 bases and J dropped 8; count of bases not matched to a gene: 6. The DNA of the CDR3 is TGTGCCAGTAGTGCGGGACAGGGGGCTGAGGGCTACACCTTC. This codes for CASSAGQGAEGYTF.

This clone has only one observation. A read error may produce the germline difference seen at one junction end. CDR3 bases: TGCGTCAGCACTGACAGTGCCTCCACAGATACGCAGTATTTT. The encoded protein is CVSTDSASTDTQYF. This chain uses TRBV5-1 with TRBJ2-3; perhaps TRBD1 as D (5 bases). Per germline, CDR1 SGHRS and CDR2 YFSETQ. This CDR3 region has 14 residues.

In DNA, the CDR3 is TGTGCCAGTAGTCCCGGGACAGGGACCCCTGAATCATATGGCTACACCTTC. Its translation is CASSPGTGTPESYGYTF. The chain joins TRBV19 to TRBJ1-2; TRBD1 matches 9 bases. Germline V gene data show CDR1 as LNHDA and CDR2 as SQIVND (reference sequence). V shed 5 bases, J shed 5 bases, and the junction held 15 bases outside the gene matches. This CDR3 has 17 residues. Drawing the rest from reference TRBV19 and TRBJ1-2, the complete variable domain is DGGITQSPKYLFRKEGQNVTLSCEQNLNHDAMYWYRQDPGQGLRLIYYSQIVNDFQKGDIAEGYSVSREKKESFPLTVTSAQKNPTAFYLCASSPGTGTPESYGYTFGSGTRLTVV.

The chain is built from TRBV7-9 and TRBJ1-5; a possible D gene is TRBD1 (6 bases). Trimming took 2 bases from V and 6 from J, leaving 14 bases between them. Germline V gene sequence: CDR1 SEHNR, CDR2 FQNEAQ (reference sequence). The CDR3 is 15 residues long. The CDR3 nucleotides are TGTGCCAGCAGCTTATCCGGGGGCGGGGGTCAGCCCCAGCATTTT. Translated: CASSLSGGGGQPQHF.

This chain links TRBV5-1 with TRBJ2-1; TRBD2 might be the D (5 bases). Between the trimmed V and J ends, which lost 4 bases and 6 bases, there was a span of 17 bases. From germline, CDR1 is SGHRS and CDR2 YFSETQ. This CDR3 is 15 amino acids long. The CDR3 region is CASSLGLGISNEQFF. CDR3 bases: TGCGCCAGCAGCCTCGGACTGGGGATAAGCAATGAGCAGTTCTTC.

The chain carries TRBV13 and TRBJ2-7; the match to TRBD2 covers 7 bases. The germline CDR1 and CDR2 sequences are PRHDT and FYEKMQ (reference sequence). V was pared by 0 bases and J by 4 bases, with 6 bases of the junction left unmatched. This CDR3 region has 15 residues. The CDR3 DNA follows: TGTGCCAGCAGCTTAGGGGGACTATCTTTATACGAGCAGTACTTC. As protein: CASSLGGLSLYEQYF.

The CDR3 region is CASSSAGGAPDNEQFF. The CDR3 DNA is TGTGCCAGCAGTTCGGCGGGAGGCGCGCCCGACAATGAGCAGTTCTTC. This rearrangement joins TRBV6-6 to TRBJ2-1; 8 bases agree with TRBD2. This CDR3 comprises 16 residues. The germline V gene encodes CDR1 MNHNY and CDR2 SVGAGI (reference sequence). Germline trimming cut 4 bases from V and 5 bases from J; bases unmatched to any gene: 10.

V usage is TRBV28 and J usage is TRBJ1-4, with a weak D call TRBD1 (5 bases). The CDR3 extends over 14 amino acids. Germline values: CDR1 MDHEN, CDR2 SYDVKM. Between the trimmed V and J ends, which lost 6 bases and 8 bases, there was a span of 16 bases. CDR3 bases: TGTGCCAGCAGACCTTTCGGGGGTTGGGAAAAACTGTTTTTT. Its protein product is CASRPFGGWEKLFF.

In DNA form, the CDR3 reads TGTGCCAGCAGCGTAGGGGCTGGGACAGGGGGCGCCGGGGAGCTGTTTTTT. It codes for CASSVGAGTGGAGELFF. The V gene is TRBV9, the J gene TRBJ2-2; 12 nucleotides match TRBD1. With V trimmed by 0 bases and J by 6 bases, 6 bases remained unmatched. The CDR3 is 17 amino acids. Looked up from germline, CDR1 is SGDLS and CDR2 is YYNGEE.

The gene calls are TRBV11-2 and TRBJ2-7, with a possible D match to TRBD2 (5 bases). Trimming shortened V by 1 base and J by 3 bases, and 10 bases separated the two germline ends. This CDR3 has 14 amino acids. The germline CDR1 and CDR2 sequences are SGHAT and FQNNGV. The CDR3, as DNA: TGTGCCAGCAGCTTAGCGGGGAACTACTACGAGCAGTACTTC. Encoded protein: CASSLAGNYYEQYF.

The chain combines TRBV27 with TRBJ2-3, with D possibly TRBD2 on 5 matching bases. CDR1 MNHEY and CDR2 SMNVEV come from the germline V gene (reference sequence). V was shortened by 3 bases and J by 9 bases, with 16 bases between the two germline ends. The CDR3 sequence is 14 residues long. CDR3 nucleotides: TGTGCCAGCAGTTTCTCGCAACATGGGAGCACGCAGTATTTT. Residues: CASSFSQHGSTQYF.

The J gene is TRBJ2-7, the V gene TRBV5-1; D might be TRBD1 (6 bases). Per germline, CDR1 SGHRS and CDR2 YFSETQ. The CDR3 covers 14 residues. V shed 3 bases and J shed 5 bases, with 15 bases lying between them. Here the CDR3 reads CASSSQGRGHEQYF. The DNA for the CDR3 is TGCGCCAGCAGCTCACAGGGAAGAGGTCACGAGCAGTACTTC.

V and J are TRBV7-9 and TRBJ2-5; 9 positions agree with TRBD1. CDR3 length equals 15 residues. V lost 4 bases to trimming and J lost 2 bases; unmatched junction nucleotides: 5. CDR1 and CDR2 from the germline V gene are SEHNR and FQNEAQ (reference sequence). As DNA, the CDR3 is TGTGCCAGCAGCTCGACACAGGGGGCGCAAGAGACCCAGTACTTC. Its protein is CASSSTQGAQETQYF.

The rearrangement joins TRBV4-1 to TRBJ1-2; 7 bases fit TRBD1. This CDR3 has 16 residues. With V trimmed by 3 bases and J by 3 bases, 10 bases remained unmatched. The germline V gene has CDR1 MGHRA and CDR2 YSYEKL. The CDR3 loop reads CASSQTGTDPYYGYTF. CDR3 nucleotide sequence: TGCGCCAGCAGCCAGACCGGGACAGACCCTTACTATGGCTACACCTTC.

The rearrangement links TRBV4-2 to TRBJ2-1, with D possibly TRBD2 on 7 matching bases. Trimming left V 0 bases short and J 6 bases short, with 15 bases between. Per germline, CDR1 LGHNA and CDR2 YNFKEQ. The CDR3 has 16 residues. CDR3 loop: CASSQDSGEGTNEQFF. In nucleotides, the CDR3 is TGTGCCAGCAGCCAAGATTCAGGGGAGGGGACCAATGAGCAGTTCTTC.

The genes are TRBV7-6 and TRBJ2-5, with 11 bases lining up with TRBD2. Germline-derived CDR1 and CDR2 are SGHVS and FNYEAQ. The CDR3 has 18 residues. V was pared by 5 bases and J by 5 bases, with 16 bases of the junction left unmatched. CDR3 nucleotide sequence: TGTGCCAGCAGCCCTAATCCCGGACTAGCGGGTCGGGGGGAGACCCAGTACTTC. It codes for CASSPNPGLAGRGETQYF.

This clone was detected only once. The chain joins TRBV7-8 to TRBJ2-2, with D possibly matching TRBD2 (5 bases). With 1 base removed from V and 8 bases from J, the gap between germline ends came to 11 bases. Germline V gives CDR1 SGHVS, CDR2 FQNEAQ. CDR3 length: 14 amino acids. The CDR3 nucleotides are TGTGCCAGCAGCTTAGTAGCGACGGGGGGGGAGCTGTTTTTT. Its protein is CASSLVATGGELFF.

The chain uses TRBV6-5 and TRBJ1-6; D not certain. The CDR3 spans 15 residues. V was pared by 0 bases and J by 6 bases, with 9 bases between. The germline CDR1 and CDR2 sequences are MNHEY and SVGAGI. CDR3 protein: CASSYSRLSNSPLHF. The DNA for the CDR3 is TGTGCCAGCAGTTACTCGCGGTTGTCTAATTCACCCCTCCACTTT.

V and J are TRBV9 and TRBJ2-7; TRBD2 agrees at 9 bases. The CDR3 length is 15 residues. Germline CDR1 and CDR2: SGDLS and YYNGEE. The trim removed 0 bases at V and 2 bases at J, leaving 3 bases unmatched. CDR3 amino acids: CASSVEAGGTYEQYF. For the CDR3, the DNA is TGTGCCAGCAGCGTAGAAGCGGGGGGTACCTACGAGCAGTACTTC. The whole variable domain, filled in from reference TRBV9 and TRBJ2-7, reads DSGVTQTPKHLITATGQRVTLRCSPRSGDLSVYWYQQSLDQGLQFLIQYYNGEERAKGNILERFSAQQFPDLHSELNLSSLELGDSALYFCASSVEAGGTYEQYFGPGTRLTVT.

CDR3 in DNA: TGTGCCAGCAGCTTGGGAGTCCCGGGTGGCGGGGCCAACGTCCTGACTTTC. Protein: CASSLGVPGGGANVLTF. The gene calls are TRBV5-5 and TRBJ2-6, with D unclear. V gave up 0 bases and J gave up 4 bases, with 14 bases separating them. CDR3 length: 17 amino acids. CDR1 and CDR2 (germline): SGHKS, YYEKEE (reference sequence).

This clone has only a few counts. V is TRBV28 and J is TRBJ1-1; no reliable D call. V dropped 8 bases and J dropped 11 bases, with 18 bases sitting between them. Germline CDR1 reads MDHEN; CDR2 reads SYDVKM. This CDR3 has 12 amino acids. The CDR3, as DNA: TGTGCCAGCTCCTACGGAGGGTTGTTCGCTTTCTTT. Translation: CASSYGGLFAFF. The full variable domain, rest sourced from reference TRBV28 and TRBJ1-1, is DVKVTQSSRYLVKRTGEKVFLECVQDMDHENMFWYRQDPGLGLRLIYFSYDVKMKEKGDIPEGYSVSREKKERFSLILESASTNQTSMYLCASSYGGLFAFFGQGTRLTVV.

The chain uses TRBV2 and TRBJ1-3; 7 nucleotides agree with TRBD1. Germline V gene lookup returns CDR1 SNHLY and CDR2 FYNNEI. This CDR3 is 15 amino acids long. The junction had 4 bases not matched to a gene; V was cut back by 5 bases and J by 0 bases. The chain's CDR3 is CASSRDRSSGNTIYF. In DNA, the CDR3 is TGTGCCAGCAGTCGGGACAGAAGCTCTGGAAACACCATATATTTT.

This clone was observed a single time. The same CDR3 arises from other DNA sequences in this sample as well. V is TRBV9 and J is TRBJ2-5, with D tentatively TRBD2 (6 bases). The CDR3 sequence is 13 residues long. Per the germline V gene, CDR1 is SGDLS and CDR2 is YYNGEE. Trimming took 0 bases from V and 5 from J, leaving 8 bases between them. The CDR3 region has the DNA TGTGCCAGCAGCGTAGGAGGGAGGGAGACCCAGTACTTC. Protein sequence: CASSVGGRETQYF.

This chain joins TRBV28 and TRBJ1-3, with TRBD1 as a possible D gene (6 bases). Trimming took 3 bases from V and 1 from J, leaving 13 bases between them. From germline, CDR1 is MDHEN and CDR2 SYDVKM. This CDR3 region has 16 residues. In DNA form, the CDR3 reads TGTGCCAGCAGTTTGTGGTCAGGGGTTTCTGGAAACACCATATATTTT. It specifies CASSLWSGVSGNTIYF.